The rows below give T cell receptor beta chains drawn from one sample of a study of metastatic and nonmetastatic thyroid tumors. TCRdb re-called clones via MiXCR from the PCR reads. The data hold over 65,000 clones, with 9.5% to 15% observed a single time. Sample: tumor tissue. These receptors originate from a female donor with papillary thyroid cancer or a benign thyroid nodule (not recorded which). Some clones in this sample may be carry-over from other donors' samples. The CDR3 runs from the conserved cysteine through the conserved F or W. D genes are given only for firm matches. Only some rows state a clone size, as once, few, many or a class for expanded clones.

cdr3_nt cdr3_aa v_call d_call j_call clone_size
TGCAGTGCCCCCCGCCGACAGGCACTTACTAATGGCTACACCTTC CSAPRRQALTNGYTF TRBV20-1 NA TRBJ1-2 many
TGTGCCAGTAGTATAGGACCCGGGGGACTCTCATACGAGCAGTACTTC CASSIGPGGLSYEQYF TRBV19 NA TRBJ2-7 NA
TGTGCCAGCAGTGAGAGACTGGCGGGATCCCACGAGCAGTACTTC CASSERLAGSHEQYF TRBV6-1 NA TRBJ2-7 many
TGTGCCAGTACCAGGCAGGTCATATTGAGCAATCAGCCCCAGCATTTT CASTRQVILSNQPQHF TRBV19 NA TRBJ1-5 many
TGCAGCGTTCCGGGACTGTCGAACACTGAAGCTTTCTTT CSVPGLSNTEAFF TRBV29-1 NA TRBJ1-1 NA
TGTGCCAGCAGTTTATATCTTAGGACAGGGGCATACAATGAGCAGTTCTTC CASSLYLRTGAYNEQFF TRBV27 TRBD1 TRBJ2-1 many
TGTGCCAGCAGCTCAAGCGGGTTCAATGAGCAGTTCTTC CASSSSGFNEQFF TRBV11-3 NA TRBJ2-1 many
TGTGCCAGCAAACCGGACAGGGTCTCCGATGGCTACACCTTC CASKPDRVSDGYTF TRBV2 TRBD1 TRBJ1-2 many
TGTGCCACCAGTGACAACACGGGACTCAACAATGGGCAGTTCTTC CATSDNTGLNNGQFF TRBV24-1 NA TRBJ2-1 NA
TGTGCCATCAGAGACGGGACTAGCGGGAGGAACAATGAGCAGTTCTTC CAIRDGTSGRNNEQFF TRBV10-3 TRBD2 TRBJ2-1 many
TGTGCCAGCAGCTTGTCCGGGACAGCCCTTGAGCAGTACTTC CASSLSGTALEQYF TRBV7-9 TRBD1 TRBJ2-7 NA
TGTGCCAGCAGCCCATTGCGGAGGGGGAACAATGAGCAGTTCTTC CASSPLRRGNNEQFF TRBV11-3 NA TRBJ2-1 many
TGTGCCAGCAGCCGACAGAACGGGGAGCTGTTTTTT CASSRQNGELFF TRBV7-9 NA TRBJ2-2 many
TGCGCCAGCAGCTTGCTAGCGGGAGATAGCACAGATACGCAGTATTTT CASSLLAGDSTDTQYF TRBV5-1 TRBD2 TRBJ2-3 once
TGTGCCAGCCAGCATGGAGGGACCAACTATGGCTACACCTTC CASQHGGTNYGYTF TRBV19 NA TRBJ1-2 many
TGTGCCACCCTACGGTGGAATAATTCACCCCTCTACTTT CATLRWNNSPLYF TRBV6-1 NA TRBJ1-6 few
TGTGCCAGCAGTTACCCGCAGTTAACCTATGGCTACACCTTC CASSYPQLTYGYTF TRBV6-5 NA TRBJ1-2 many
TGTGCCAGCACCTCAGGACTAGCCCATGAGCAGTTCTTC CASTSGLAHEQFF TRBV27 TRBD2 TRBJ2-1 many
TGTGCCAGCAGCTTTCTTAGCGGGAGGGTATACGAGCAGTACTTC CASSFLSGRVYEQYF TRBV11-2 TRBD2 TRBJ2-7 many
TGTGCCAGCAGCTCTACCCTGACAGGGAACACTGAAGCTTTCTTT CASSSTLTGNTEAFF TRBV7-9 NA TRBJ1-1 many
TGTGCCACCAGTAGGGCTAGCGGGAACCACAATGAGCAGTTCTTC CATSRASGNHNEQFF TRBV24-1 TRBD2 TRBJ2-1 many
TGTGCCAGCAGCTTCCGTCCGGGACAGGGTACTGTGGCCAACGTCCTGACTTTC CASSFRPGQGTVANVLTF TRBV6-5 TRBD1 TRBJ2-6 NA
TGTGCCATCAGTGAGTCGACAGATAACTATGGCTACACCTTC CAISESTDNYGYTF TRBV10-3 NA TRBJ1-2 many
TGTGCCAGCAGCCAAGACAGGGGGCGAAACAATGAGCAGTTCTTC CASSQDRGRNNEQFF TRBV3-1 TRBD1 TRBJ2-1 many
TGTGCCAGCTCTATCGAGTACAATGAGCAGTTCTTC CASSIEYNEQFF TRBV9 NA TRBJ2-1 many
TGTGCCGGACTAGCGGAGCTGAACACCGGGGAGCTGTTTTTT CAGLAELNTGELFF TRBV19 TRBD2 TRBJ2-2 many
TGTGCCAGTAGTATGCAGTTCGGACTAGCGGGAGGGATGACAGATACGCAGTATTTT CASSMQFGLAGGMTDTQYF TRBV19 TRBD2 TRBJ2-3 many
TGCGCCAGCAGCGGACAGGTCAATTACAATGAGCAGTTCTTC CASSGQVNYNEQFF TRBV5-1 TRBD1 TRBJ2-1 many
TGTGCCATCCCCAGAACGGGGATGAACACCGGGGAGCTGTTTTTT CAIPRTGMNTGELFF TRBV10-3 NA TRBJ2-2 many
TGTGCCAGCAGCCCTCAGAGGACCATCTATGGCTACACCTTC CASSPQRTIYGYTF TRBV3-1 NA TRBJ1-2 many
TGTGCCACCGGTGACGACACGACTGTAAACTATGGCTACACCTTC CATGDDTTVNYGYTF TRBV24-1 NA TRBJ1-2 many
TGTGCCAGTGCCAAAGTCCCGGGGGGGGGCAACTATGGCTACACCTTC CASAKVPGGGNYGYTF TRBV12-3/TRBV12-4 NA TRBJ1-2 many
TGCGCCAGCAGCCTTAGTACGGACAGAGGCGAAAAACTGTTTTTT CASSLSTDRGEKLFF TRBV5-1 NA TRBJ1-4 many
TGTGCCAGCACGATCCGAGGCAGGGGTGGCAATCAGCCCCAGCATTTT CASTIRGRGGNQPQHF TRBV28 NA TRBJ1-5 many
TGTGCTAGTGCCGTGAGTGGACTAGGAAGCGCCGGGGAGCTGTTTTTT CASAVSGLGSAGELFF TRBV12-5 TRBD2 TRBJ2-2 few
TGTGCCAGCAGTGGGACAGTCGGGGAGCTGTTTTTT CASSGTVGELFF TRBV6-1 NA TRBJ2-2 many
TGTGCCAGCAGTCCGACAGGGGTAGACGGGGAGCTGTTTTTT CASSPTGVDGELFF TRBV12-3/TRBV12-4 TRBD1 TRBJ2-2 many
TGTGCCAGCAGTCCCTCTGGCCGAAGCCCTCATTTT CASSPSGRSPHF TRBV28 NA TRBJ1-1 few
TGTGCCAGCAGTTCTAAAGCCATTAGTCGAGAAAAACTGTTTTTT CASSSKAISREKLFF TRBV27 NA TRBJ1-4 few
TGTGCCAGCTCTCAGGCAGGGGGCAATTTTGTGTACGAGCAGTACTTC CASSQAGGNFVYEQYF TRBV7-8 TRBD1 TRBJ2-7 NA
TGCAGTGCACCGGGACAGGGGGCGTGGGAGACCCAGTACTTC CSAPGQGAWETQYF TRBV20-1 TRBD1 TRBJ2-5 NA
TGCAGTGCTAGCCTAGCGGGACTGGGGTTCGTTAAGACCACCGGGGAGCTGTTTTTT CSASLAGLGFVKTTGELFF TRBV20-1 TRBD2 TRBJ2-2 many
TGCGCCAGCAGCTTGGAACAGGGTGGAGATACGCAGTATTTT CASSLEQGGDTQYF TRBV5-1 NA TRBJ2-3 many
TGTGCCATCAGCGACCTTAGCAAGGGGAATGAGCAGTTCTTC CAISDLSKGNEQFF TRBV10-3 NA TRBJ2-1 many
TGTGCCAGCCGCAGACTAGCGGGCCCCACCGGGGAGCTGTTTTTT CASRRLAGPTGELFF TRBV7-6 TRBD2 TRBJ2-2 many
TGTGCCAGCAGTTCCCCCCGGGGGGCTTGGGGCACTGAAGCTTTCTTT CASSSPRGAWGTEAFF TRBV6-1 NA TRBJ1-1 many
TGTGCCAGTAGTATGTGGGTGAGGGCGACGGCATTCGGAACAGATACGCAGTATTTT CASSMWVRATAFGTDTQYF TRBV19 NA TRBJ2-3 many
TGTGCCAGCAGCTTAGATTGGAGGCAAACCGGGGAGCTGTTTTTT CASSLDWRQTGELFF TRBV11-3 NA TRBJ2-2 NA
TGTGCCAGCAGTGAAATGTTCAGGAAACAAGAGACCCAGTACTTC CASSEMFRKQETQYF TRBV2 NA TRBJ2-5 many
TGTGCCAGCAGCTCGGACAGTCGAGAAGGAAACACCATATATTTT CASSSDSREGNTIYF TRBV11-3 NA TRBJ1-3 many
TGCAGTGCCTATCCCCGGACTAGCAGAAAAGAGCAGTACTTC CSAYPRTSRKEQYF TRBV20-1 TRBD2 TRBJ2-7 NA
TGTGCTAGTGGATCCGGGGGCCTTAATTCACCCCTCCACTTT CASGSGGLNSPLHF TRBV12-5 NA TRBJ1-6 many
TGCAGTGCAATTTACCAGGCTGGCAAAAACATTCAGTACTTC CSAIYQAGKNIQYF TRBV20-1 NA TRBJ2-4 many
TGTGCCAGCAGTCCATACGACAGGGTCTACACTGAAGCTTTCTTT CASSPYDRVYTEAFF TRBV6-1 TRBD1 TRBJ1-1 many
TGTGCCGGCAGGACAGGGATAGGCTACGAGCAGTACTTC CAGRTGIGYEQYF TRBV6-1 TRBD1 TRBJ2-7 many
TGTGCCAGCAGCCCCTGGTACAGGGGAACCTACGAGCAGTACTTC CASSPWYRGTYEQYF TRBV12-3/TRBV12-4 TRBD1 TRBJ2-7 NA
TGCGCCAGCAGCCAAGAAGTCGCTGTAAGTTCAGCTAATGAAAAACTGTTTTTT CASSQEVAVSSANEKLFF TRBV4-1 NA TRBJ1-4 many
TGTGCCAGCAGCACCGACAGGACCCAGCATTTT CASSTDRTQHF TRBV12-3/TRBV12-4 NA TRBJ1-5 many
TGTGCCAGCGGCGAGGCGGGACGAACGTACGAGCAGTACTTC CASGEAGRTYEQYF TRBV13 NA TRBJ2-7 many